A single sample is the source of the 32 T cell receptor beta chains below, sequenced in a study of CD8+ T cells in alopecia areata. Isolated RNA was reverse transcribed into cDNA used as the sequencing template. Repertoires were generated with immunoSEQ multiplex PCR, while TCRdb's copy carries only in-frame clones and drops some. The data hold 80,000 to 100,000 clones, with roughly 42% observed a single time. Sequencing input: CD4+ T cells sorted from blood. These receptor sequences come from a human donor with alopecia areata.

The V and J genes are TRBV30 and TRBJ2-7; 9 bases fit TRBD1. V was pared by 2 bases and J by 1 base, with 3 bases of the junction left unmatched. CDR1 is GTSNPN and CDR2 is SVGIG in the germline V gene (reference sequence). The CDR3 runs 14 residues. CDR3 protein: CAWSRDRVSYEQYF. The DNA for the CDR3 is TGTGCCTGGAGTAGGGACAGGGTTTCCTACGAGCAGTACTTC.

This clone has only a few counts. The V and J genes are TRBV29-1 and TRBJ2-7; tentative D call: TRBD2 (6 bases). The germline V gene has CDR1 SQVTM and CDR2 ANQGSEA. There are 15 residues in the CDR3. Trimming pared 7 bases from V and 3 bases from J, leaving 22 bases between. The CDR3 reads CSARRRREDVYEQYF. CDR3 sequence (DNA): TGCAGCGCCAGACGCCGCAGGGAGGATGTCTACGAGCAGTACTTC.

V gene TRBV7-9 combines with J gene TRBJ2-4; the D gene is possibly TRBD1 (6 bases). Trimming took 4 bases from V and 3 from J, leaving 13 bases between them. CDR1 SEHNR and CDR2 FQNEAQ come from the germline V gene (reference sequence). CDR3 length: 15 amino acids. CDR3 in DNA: TGTGCCAGCAGCTCTTCCCCCAGGGGCAAAAACATTCAGTACTTC. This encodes CASSSSPRGKNIQYF.

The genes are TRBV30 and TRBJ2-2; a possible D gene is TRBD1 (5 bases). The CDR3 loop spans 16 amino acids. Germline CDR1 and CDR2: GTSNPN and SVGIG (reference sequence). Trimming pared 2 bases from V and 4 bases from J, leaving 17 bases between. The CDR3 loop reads CAWSRGTASTTGELFF. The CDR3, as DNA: TGTGCCTGGAGTAGGGGTACAGCCTCTACCACCGGGGAGCTGTTTTTT.

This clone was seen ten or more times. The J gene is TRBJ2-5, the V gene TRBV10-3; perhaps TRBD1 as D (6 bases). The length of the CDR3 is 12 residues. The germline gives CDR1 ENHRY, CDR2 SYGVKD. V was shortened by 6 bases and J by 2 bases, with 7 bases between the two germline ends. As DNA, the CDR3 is TGTGCCATCAGGGACAGACAAGAGACCCAGTACTTC. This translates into CAIRDRQETQYF.

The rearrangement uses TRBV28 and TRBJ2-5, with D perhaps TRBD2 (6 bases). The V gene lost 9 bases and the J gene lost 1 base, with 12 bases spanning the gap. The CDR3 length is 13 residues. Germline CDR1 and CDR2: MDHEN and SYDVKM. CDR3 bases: TGTGCCAGTAGCGGTGTGGGCCAAGAGACCCAGTACTTC. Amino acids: CASSGVGQETQYF.

CDR3 loop: CASSLAGEQFF. DNA of the CDR3: TGTGCCAGCAGCTTAGCTGGGGAGCAGTTCTTC. This rearrangement joins TRBV11-2 to TRBJ2-1; D remains ambiguous. V lost 1 base and J lost 10, with 5 bases in between. Germline V gives CDR1 SGHAT, CDR2 FQNNGV. This CDR3 is built from 11 residues. The entire variable domain, with the rest obtained from reference TRBV11-2 and TRBJ2-1, is as follows: EAGVAQSPRYKIIEKRQSVAFWCNPISGHATLYWYQQILGQGPKLLIQFQNNGVVDDSQLPKDRFSAERLKGVDSTLKIQPAKLEDSAVYLCASSLAGEQFFGPGTRLTVL.

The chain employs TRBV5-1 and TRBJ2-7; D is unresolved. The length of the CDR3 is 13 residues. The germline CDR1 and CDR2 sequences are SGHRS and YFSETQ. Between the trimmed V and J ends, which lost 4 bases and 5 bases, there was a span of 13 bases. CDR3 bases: TGCGCCAGCAGCCCGGTCGAGGTGGACGAGCAGTACTTC. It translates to CASSPVEVDEQYF.

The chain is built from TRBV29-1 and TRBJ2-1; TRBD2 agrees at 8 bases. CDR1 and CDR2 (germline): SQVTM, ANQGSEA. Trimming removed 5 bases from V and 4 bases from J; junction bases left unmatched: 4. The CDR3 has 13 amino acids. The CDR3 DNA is TGCAGCGTTAAGGGACTAGGGTACAATGAGCAGTTCTTC. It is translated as CSVKGLGYNEQFF.

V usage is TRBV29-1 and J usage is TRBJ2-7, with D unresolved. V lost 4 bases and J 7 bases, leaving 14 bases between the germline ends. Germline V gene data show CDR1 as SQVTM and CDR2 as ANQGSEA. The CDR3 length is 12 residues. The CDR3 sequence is CSVVPQGGEQYF. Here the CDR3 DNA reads TGCAGCGTTGTCCCCCAAGGTGGAGAGCAGTACTTC.

Here the CDR3 DNA reads TGTGCCAGCTCACCGTCAAGGGCGGAGACCCAGTACTTC. Amino acid sequence: CASSPSRAETQYF. This chain joins TRBV18 and TRBJ2-5; D is uncertain. Germline V lookup: CDR1 KGHSH, CDR2 LQKENI. The CDR3 sequence is 13 residues long. V gave up 3 bases and J gave up 5 bases, with 10 bases separating them.

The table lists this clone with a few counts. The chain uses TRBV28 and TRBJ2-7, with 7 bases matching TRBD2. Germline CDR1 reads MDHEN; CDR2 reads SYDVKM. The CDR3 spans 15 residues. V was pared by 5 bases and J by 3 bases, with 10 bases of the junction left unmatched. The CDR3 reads CASSPSVERGYEQYF. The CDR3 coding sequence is TGTGCCAGCAGTCCGTCCGTGGAGCGGGGCTACGAGCAGTACTTC. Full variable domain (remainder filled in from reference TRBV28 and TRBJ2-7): DVKVTQSSRYLVKRTGEKVFLECVQDMDHENMFWYRQDPGLGLRLIYFSYDVKMKEKGDIPEGYSVSREKKERFSLILESASTNQTSMYLCASSPSVERGYEQYFGPGTRLTVT.

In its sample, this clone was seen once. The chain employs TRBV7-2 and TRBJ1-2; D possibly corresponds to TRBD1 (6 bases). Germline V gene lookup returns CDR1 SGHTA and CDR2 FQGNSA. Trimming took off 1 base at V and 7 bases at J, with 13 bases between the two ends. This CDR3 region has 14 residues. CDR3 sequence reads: CASSLGVQQGGYTF. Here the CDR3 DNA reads TGTGCCAGCAGCTTAGGTGTTCAACAGGGTGGCTACACCTTC. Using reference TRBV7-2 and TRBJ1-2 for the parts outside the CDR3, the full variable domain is GAGVSQSPSNKVTEKGKDVELRCDPISGHTALYWYRQSLGQGLEFLIYFQGNSAPDKSGLPSDRFSAERTGGSVSTLTIQRTQQEDSAVYLCASSLGVQQGGYTFGSGTRLTVV.

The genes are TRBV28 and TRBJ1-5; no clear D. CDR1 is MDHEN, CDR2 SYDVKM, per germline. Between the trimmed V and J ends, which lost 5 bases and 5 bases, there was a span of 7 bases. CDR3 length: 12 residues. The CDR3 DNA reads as TGTGCCAGCAGTGCCCGGGATCAGCCCCAGCATTTT. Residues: CASSARDQPQHF.

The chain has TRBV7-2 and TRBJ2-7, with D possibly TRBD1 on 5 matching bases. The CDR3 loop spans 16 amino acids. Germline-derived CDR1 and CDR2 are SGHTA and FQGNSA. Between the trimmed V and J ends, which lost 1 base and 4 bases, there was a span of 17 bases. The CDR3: CASSLVVGRQGYEQYF. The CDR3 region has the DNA TGTGCCAGCAGCTTAGTAGTCGGGCGGCAGGGATACGAGCAGTACTTC.

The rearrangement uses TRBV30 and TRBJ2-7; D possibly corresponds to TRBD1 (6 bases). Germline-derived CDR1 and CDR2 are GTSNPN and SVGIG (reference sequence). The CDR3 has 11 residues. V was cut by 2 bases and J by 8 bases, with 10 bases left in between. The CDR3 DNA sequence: TGTGCCTGGAGTCCCGGGGACAAGCAGTACTTC. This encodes CAWSPGDKQYF.

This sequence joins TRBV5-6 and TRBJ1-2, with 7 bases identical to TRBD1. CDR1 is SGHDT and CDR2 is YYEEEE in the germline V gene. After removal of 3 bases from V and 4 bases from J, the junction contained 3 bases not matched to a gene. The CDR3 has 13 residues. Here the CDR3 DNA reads TGTGCCAGCAGCTGGGGACAGACCTATGGCTACACCTTC. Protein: CASSWGQTYGYTF. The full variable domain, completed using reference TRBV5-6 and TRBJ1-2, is DAGVTQSPTHLIKTRGQQVTLRCSPKSGHDTVSWYQQALGQGPQFIFQYYEEEERQRGNFPDRFSGHQFPNYSSELNVNALLLGDSALYLCASSWGQTYGYTFGSGTRLTVV.

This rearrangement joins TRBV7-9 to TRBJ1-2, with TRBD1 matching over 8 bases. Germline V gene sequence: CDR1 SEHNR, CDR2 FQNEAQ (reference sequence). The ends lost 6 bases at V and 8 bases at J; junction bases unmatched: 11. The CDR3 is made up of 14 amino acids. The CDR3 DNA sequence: TGTGCCAGCAGGCCTGGCAGGGGGCGCGGCGGCTACACCTTC. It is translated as CASRPGRGRGGYTF.

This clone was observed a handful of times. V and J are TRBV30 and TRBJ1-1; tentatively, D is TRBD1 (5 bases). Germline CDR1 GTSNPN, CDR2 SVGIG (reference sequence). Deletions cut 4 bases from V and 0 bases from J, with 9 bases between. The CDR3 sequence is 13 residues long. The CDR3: CAWTTDLNTEAFF. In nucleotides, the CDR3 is TGTGCCTGGACGACAGATTTGAACACTGAAGCTTTCTTT.

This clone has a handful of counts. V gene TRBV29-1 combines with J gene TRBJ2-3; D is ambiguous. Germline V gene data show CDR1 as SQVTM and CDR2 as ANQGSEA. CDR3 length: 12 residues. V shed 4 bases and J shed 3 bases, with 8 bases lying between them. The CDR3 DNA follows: TGCAGCGTTGTAGTGTTTACAGATACGCAGTATTTT. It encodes CSVVVFTDTQYF.

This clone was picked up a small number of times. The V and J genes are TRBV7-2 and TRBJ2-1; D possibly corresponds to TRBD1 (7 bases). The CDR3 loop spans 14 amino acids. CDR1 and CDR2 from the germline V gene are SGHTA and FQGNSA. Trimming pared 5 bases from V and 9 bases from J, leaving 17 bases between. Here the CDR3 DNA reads TGTGCCAGCAGCCAACAGACAGGGCGGGGTGAGCAGTTCTTC. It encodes CASSQQTGRGEQFF.

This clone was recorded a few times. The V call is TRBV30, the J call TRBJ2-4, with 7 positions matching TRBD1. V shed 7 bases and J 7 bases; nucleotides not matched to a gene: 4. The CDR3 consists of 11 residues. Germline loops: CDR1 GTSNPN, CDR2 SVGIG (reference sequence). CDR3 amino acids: CALDRENIQYF. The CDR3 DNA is TGTGCCTTAGACAGGGAGAACATTCAGTACTTC. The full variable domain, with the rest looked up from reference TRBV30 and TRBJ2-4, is SQTIHQWPATLVQPVGSPLSLECTVEGTSNPNLYWYRQAAGRGLQLLFYSVGIGQISSEVPQNLSASRPQDRQFILSSKKLLLSDSGFYLCALDRENIQYFGAGTRLSVL.

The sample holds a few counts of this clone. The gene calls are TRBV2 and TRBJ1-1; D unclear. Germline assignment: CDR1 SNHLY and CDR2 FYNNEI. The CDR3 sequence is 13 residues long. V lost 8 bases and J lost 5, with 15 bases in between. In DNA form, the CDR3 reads TGTGCCAGCTTATTGGGAAGGGATACTGAAGCTTTCTTT. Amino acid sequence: CASLLGRDTEAFF.

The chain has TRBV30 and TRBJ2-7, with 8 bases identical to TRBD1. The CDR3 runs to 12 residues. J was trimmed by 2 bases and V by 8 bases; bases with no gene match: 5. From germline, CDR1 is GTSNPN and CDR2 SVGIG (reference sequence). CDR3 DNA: TGTGCCGCAGACAGGGGAGCCTACGAGCAGTACTTC. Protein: CAADRGAYEQYF.

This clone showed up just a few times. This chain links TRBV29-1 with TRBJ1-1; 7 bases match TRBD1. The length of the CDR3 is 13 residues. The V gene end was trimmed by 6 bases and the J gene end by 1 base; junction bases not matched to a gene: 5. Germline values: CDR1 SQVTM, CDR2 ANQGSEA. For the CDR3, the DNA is TGCAGCGTGAGCTGGGACAGGAACACTGAAGCTTTCTTT. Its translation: CSVSWDRNTEAFF.

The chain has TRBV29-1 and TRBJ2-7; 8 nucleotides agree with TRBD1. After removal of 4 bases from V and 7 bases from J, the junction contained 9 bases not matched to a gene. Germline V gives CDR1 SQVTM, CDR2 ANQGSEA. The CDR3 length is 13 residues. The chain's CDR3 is CSVGGQAKHEQYF. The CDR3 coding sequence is TGCAGCGTTGGGGGACAGGCGAAGCATGAGCAGTACTTC.

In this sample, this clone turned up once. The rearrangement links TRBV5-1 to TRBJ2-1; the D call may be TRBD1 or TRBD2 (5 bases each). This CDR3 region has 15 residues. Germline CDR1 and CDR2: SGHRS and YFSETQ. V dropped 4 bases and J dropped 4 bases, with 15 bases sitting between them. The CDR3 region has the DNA TGCGCCAGCAGCCATCGGGACGGACAATACAATGAGCAGTTCTTC. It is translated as CASSHRDGQYNEQFF.

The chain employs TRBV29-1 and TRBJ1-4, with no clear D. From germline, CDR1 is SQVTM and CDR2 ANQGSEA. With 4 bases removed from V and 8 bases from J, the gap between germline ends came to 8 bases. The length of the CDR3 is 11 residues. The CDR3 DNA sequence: TGCAGCGTTGGATACGGGGAAAAACTGTTTTTT. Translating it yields CSVGYGEKLFF.

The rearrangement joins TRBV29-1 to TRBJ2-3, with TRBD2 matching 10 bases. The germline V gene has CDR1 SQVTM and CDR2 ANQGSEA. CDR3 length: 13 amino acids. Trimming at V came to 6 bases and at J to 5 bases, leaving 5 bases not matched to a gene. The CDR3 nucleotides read TGCAGCGTCCCTAGCGGGAGTAGAGATACGCAGTATTTT. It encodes CSVPSGSRDTQYF.

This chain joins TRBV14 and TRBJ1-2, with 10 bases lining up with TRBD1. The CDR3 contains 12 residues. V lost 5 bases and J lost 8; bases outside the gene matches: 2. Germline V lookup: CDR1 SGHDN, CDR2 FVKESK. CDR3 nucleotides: TGTGCCAGCAGCTGGACAGGGGGAGGCTACACCTTC. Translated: CASSWTGGGYTF.

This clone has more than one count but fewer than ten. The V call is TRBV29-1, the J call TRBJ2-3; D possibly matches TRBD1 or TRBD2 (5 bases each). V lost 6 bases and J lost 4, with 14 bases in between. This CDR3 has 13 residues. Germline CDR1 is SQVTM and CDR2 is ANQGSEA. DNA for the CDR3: TGCAGCGTGTTCGGGACCTGGGCAGATACGCAGTATTTT. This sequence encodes CSVFGTWADTQYF.

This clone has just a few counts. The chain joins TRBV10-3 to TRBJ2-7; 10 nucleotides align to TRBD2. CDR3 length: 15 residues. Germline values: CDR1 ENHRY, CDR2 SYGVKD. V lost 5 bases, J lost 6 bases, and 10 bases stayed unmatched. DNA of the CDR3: TGTGCCATCAGTTACCGTCTAGCGGGAGTTGGCGAGCAGTACTTC. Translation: CAISYRLAGVGEQYF.